The T cell receptor (beta chain) described here comes from a study of T-cell reconstitution after alpha-beta-depleted transplantation in children (dated by TCRdb to about 2016). Background on the whole study: The study quantitatively tracked T-cell immune reconstitution after TCRalphabeta/CD19-depleted allogeneic hematopoietic cell transplantation in children using TCR repertoire profiling. The investigation overall reported the following: Hyperexpanded clone frequencies declined over subsequent months; after one year, T-cell counts and TCRbeta diversity were mostly attributed to newly produced T cells. In some patients, the high TCRbeta diversity seen at day 60 was put down to recipient T cells and intrathymic progenitors that had survived conditioning. About two months after transplant, the apparently early recovery of alphabetaT-cell counts reportedly depended on just several hundred clones that had expanded rapidly and came from non-depleted graft cells.

This clonotype has a count of ten or more. The antigen it binds to is not known. No base qualities exist here, and no much larger clone lies one base off it. Its CDR3 holds 14 amino acids, cysteine through phenylalanine. Kept here is only the CDR3 DNA, which spans 42 bases and is read in frame from base 1. The germline V gene (reference sequence) provides CDR1 DFQATT and CDR2 SNEGSKA. V is clipped by 3 bases and J by 1 base, and the sequence between their germline boundaries is 12 bases long. Sample treatment or condition, as interpreted from the label and publication: allogeneic hematopoietic cell transplantation with graft depleted of TCRalphabeta T cells and CD19 B cells. The transplant recipients were children given TCRalphabeta/CD19-depleted allogeneic hematopoietic cell grafts. To prepare the library, PCR was applied. The sequencer listed for this sample is Illumina HiSeq 2500. TCR libraries were prepared with molecular barcoding, using unique molecular identifiers to normalize TCRbeta repertoire quantification. The public reads were reprocessed in TCRdb via fastp at Q25 and MiXCR, keeping in-frame beta chains. When rows share a CDR3 protein, they turn into one entry using the most common DNA and genes. The sample has 60,000 to 70,000 distinct CDR3 sequences on record, roughly 5% of them singletons. The ten top clones hold 15% to 20% of the sample.

Sequencing used PBMCs, mostly from graft donor cells, obtained 180 days after TCRalphabeta/CD19-depleted stem cell transplant. The origin of this receptor is a boy in the first two years of life who had a stem cell transplant for acute myeloid leukemia, so the T cells may come from the graft donor. The chain joins TRBV20-1 to TRBJ1-1; a confident D gene designation cannot be given. This receptor carries the CDR3 CSASPAGGNTEAFF. The sequenced DNA: TGCAGTGCTAGCCCCGCGGGAGGGAACACTGAAGCTTTCTTT.